These 13 T cell receptor beta chains came from one sample sequenced in a study of T-cell memory formation after mild COVID-19. A single record per CDR3 protein comes from TCRdb applying MiXCR to the 5' RACE reads. This table has under 600,000 distinct CDR3 sequences, less than 25% appearing once. Sequencing was carried out using PBMCs or a T cell subset sorted from them (not recorded which). These receptors all come from an adult woman who had mild COVID-19 (a few samples of this study predate the infection). Cell type and time point are not known.

This clonotype has just a few counts. The rearrangement links TRBV15 to TRBJ1-2; 8 bases are a match to TRBD1. The CDR3 consists of 13 residues. In germline, CDR1 is LNHNV, CDR2 YYDKDF (reference sequence). With 1 base clipped from V and 8 bases from J, the junction kept 3 bases outside the gene matches. Here the CDR3 DNA reads TGTGCCACCAGCAGAGGACAGGGGAGCGGCTACACCTTC. Protein: CATSRGQGSGYTF.

The V and J genes are TRBV5-4 and TRBJ2-4, with 8 bases fitting TRBD1. Germline V gene sequence: CDR1 SGHNT, CDR2 YYREEE (reference sequence). V was clipped by 3 bases and J by 3 bases; unmatched bases: 5. The CDR3 is 15 amino acids. For the CDR3, the DNA is TGTGCCAGCAGCTCGATGACAGGGGTCAAAAACATTCAGTACTTC. It is translated as CASSSMTGVKNIQYF.

CDR3 coding DNA: TGTGCCACCAGTGAATATACTAGCGGGATCTCCCCAAGTGAGCAGTTCTTC. Encoded protein: CATSEYTSGISPSEQFF. The V and J genes are TRBV24-1 and TRBJ2-1, with 10 bases matching TRBD2. V was clipped by 4 bases and J by 9 bases; unmatched bases: 14. CDR1 is KGHDR, CDR2 SFDVKD, per germline. This CDR3 is built from 17 residues.

This chain connects TRBV20-1 to TRBJ2-7; maybe TRBD2 (6 bases). The CDR3 is 12 residues long. CDR1 and CDR2 (germline): DFQATT, SNEGSKA (reference sequence). V was cut by 6 bases and J by 0 bases, with 9 bases left in between. CDR3 loop: CSAEDYSYEQYF. In nucleotides, the CDR3 is TGCAGTGCCGAGGACTACTCCTACGAGCAGTACTTC.

V gene TRBV30 combines with J gene TRBJ2-1, with TRBD2 identical over 8 bases. This CDR3 is 14 amino acids long. From germline, CDR1 is GTSNPN and CDR2 SVGIG (reference sequence). The J segment lost 8 bases and the V segment lost 2 bases, leaving 8 bases of the junction unmatched. The CDR3 coding sequence is TGTGCCTGGAGTACGGGACTAGGTGAGGATGAGCAGTTCTTC. Amino acid sequence: CAWSTGLGEDEQFF. The full variable domain, with the rest looked up from reference TRBV30 and TRBJ2-1, is SQTIHQWPATLVQPVGSPLSLECTVEGTSNPNLYWYRQAAGRGLQLLFYSVGIGQISSEVPQNLSASRPQDRQFILSSKKLLLSDSGFYLCAWSTGLGEDEQFFGPGTRLTVL.

The chain couples TRBV7-2 to TRBJ1-2; TRBD1 matches 8 bases. The V gene's germline CDR1 is SGHTA and CDR2 FQGNSA. CDR3 length: 14 amino acids. V was pared by 3 bases and J by 13 bases, with 13 bases of the junction left unmatched. CDR3 sequence reads: CASSFGGQDIRGTF. The CDR3, as DNA: TGTGCCAGCAGCTTTGGGGGACAGGACATACGGGGCACCTTC.

V is TRBV18 and J is TRBJ1-2; D is ambiguous. V was clipped by 3 bases and J by 4 bases, with 12 bases between them. The length of the CDR3 is 14 residues. Germline-derived CDR1 and CDR2 are KGHSH and LQKENI. CDR3 amino acids: CASSPAEVAYGYTF. CDR3 nucleotides: TGTGCCAGCTCACCCGCAGAGGTGGCCTATGGCTACACCTTC. The full variable domain, with the rest looked up from reference TRBV18 and TRBJ1-2, is NAGVMQNPRHLVRRRGQEARLRCSPMKGHSHVYWYRQLPEEGLKFMVYLQKENIIDESGMPKERFSAEFPKEGPSILRIQQVVRGDSAAYFCASSPAEVAYGYTFGSGTRLTVV.

The CDR3 loop is CASSLWPAGGENYGYTF. As DNA, the CDR3 is TGTGCCAGCAGCTTATGGCCGGCAGGGGGCGAAAACTATGGCTACACCTTC. The V and J genes are TRBV7-9 and TRBJ1-2; TRBD1 matches 8 bases. This CDR3 has 17 amino acids. Trimming at V came to 2 bases and at J to 2 bases, leaving 10 bases not matched to a gene. Germline V gene data show CDR1 as SEHNR and CDR2 as FQNEAQ (reference sequence).

The CDR3 reads CASSLGGRGRTDTQYF. The CDR3 DNA sequence: TGTGCCAGCAGCTTAGGAGGGAGAGGAAGGACAGATACGCAGTATTTT. The chain employs TRBV7-8 and TRBJ2-3, with a possible D match to TRBD2 (5 bases). The CDR3 consists of 16 residues. Germline values: CDR1 SGHVS, CDR2 FQNEAQ. Trimming cost V 1 base and J 3 bases, with 14 bases left between them.

The genes are TRBV5-5 and TRBJ2-7; weak D call: TRBD1 (6 bases). The CDR3 has 16 residues. Trimming stripped 5 bases from V and 3 bases from J, with 21 bases between. Germline values: CDR1 SGHKS, CDR2 YYEKEE (reference sequence). In nucleotides, the CDR3 is TGTGCCAGCAGTTCACAGGGAGCCCCAAGGGACTACGAGCAGTACTTC. Residues: CASSSQGAPRDYEQYF.

The chain carries TRBV7-2 and TRBJ2-7; D gene uncertain. Germline CDR1 reads SGHTA; CDR2 reads FQGNSA. V lost 2 bases and J lost 3, with 8 bases in between. This CDR3 is built from 13 residues. In DNA, the CDR3 is TGTGCCAGCAGCTTAACGATCGACTACGAGCAGTACTTC. It codes for CASSLTIDYEQYF.

There are many counts of this clonotype. This chain uses TRBV27 with TRBJ1-2; D gene unclear. Per the germline V gene, CDR1 is MNHEY and CDR2 is SMNVEV (reference sequence). The CDR3 has 9 amino acids. The CDR3 region is CGSRYGYTF. The CDR3 coding sequence is TGTGGGAGTCGATATGGCTACACCTTC.

J is TRBJ1-1 and V is TRBV18, with D possibly being TRBD1 (5 bases). The V end lost 3 bases, the J end lost 1 base, and 9 bases lay between the germline ends. Germline assignment: CDR1 KGHSH and CDR2 LQKENI. This CDR3 contains 14 residues. The CDR3 DNA reads TGTGCCAGCTCACCTCGACAGACGAACACTGAAGCTTTCTTT. Its translation is CASSPRQTNTEAFF.